Below, 9 T cell receptor beta chains from the same sample are listed, as sequenced in a study of early T cells in non-severe SARS-CoV-2 infection. TCRdb ran MiXCR on the 5' RACE reads and lists one entry per CDR3 protein. The sample holds around 53,000 distinct CDR3 sequences, 7.7% seen once. Source material: whole blood. These TCRs come from an adult who was a healthcare worker with PCR-confirmed SARS-CoV-2 infection or an uninfected control (not recorded which).

The rearrangement uses TRBV7-8 and TRBJ2-1; 7 bases fit TRBD1. The CDR3 sequence is 15 residues long. Trimming at V came to 4 bases and at J to 3 bases, leaving 6 bases not matched to a gene. Germline V gives CDR1 SGHVS, CDR2 FQNEAQ. DNA for the CDR3: TGTGCCAGCAGCTACAGGGGTAGTAACTACAATGAGCAGTTCTTC. Translation gives CASSYRGSNYNEQFF.

This clonotype came up many times. The rearrangement links TRBV3-1 to TRBJ1-5; D may be TRBD1 (5 bases). V lost 3 bases and J lost 10, with 22 bases in between. This CDR3 has 16 residues. Germline V CDR1 and CDR2: LGHDT, YNNKEL (reference sequence). CDR3 residues: CASSHGGDSLVSPQHF. Written as DNA, the CDR3 is TGTGCCAGCAGCCATGGGGGGGACTCCCTAGTCAGCCCCCAGCATTTT.

This clonotype was seen ten or more times. The chain carries TRBV19 and TRBJ2-7; 7 bases agree with TRBD1. V shed 4 bases, J shed 0 bases, and the junction held 6 bases outside the gene matches. The V gene's germline CDR1 is LNHDA and CDR2 SQIVND (reference sequence). The CDR3 contains 15 residues. The DNA of the CDR3 is TGTGCCAGTAGTAGGGGGACAGATCCCTCCTACGAGCAGTACTTC. It specifies CASSRGTDPSYEQYF.

The rearrangement links TRBV19 to TRBJ2-6; D is uncertain. CDR3 length: 16 amino acids. V was shortened by 3 bases and J by 0 bases, with 9 bases between the two germline ends. Germline values: CDR1 LNHDA, CDR2 SQIVND (reference sequence). Here the CDR3 reads CASSIRGNSGANVLTF. The CDR3 DNA reads TGTGCCAGTAGTATTCGTGGGAACTCTGGGGCCAACGTCCTGACTTTC.

This clonotype was counted at least ten times. The chain uses TRBV4-1 and TRBJ1-2; TRBD1 agrees at 9 bases. With V trimmed by 2 bases and J by 7 bases, 14 bases remained unmatched. The CDR3 extends over 17 amino acids. Germline V gene sequence: CDR1 MGHRA, CDR2 YSYEKL. The CDR3, as DNA: TGCGCCAGCAGCCAACAAAGACGAACAGGGGGCGATTTTGGCTACACCTTC. It yields the protein CASSQQRRTGGDFGYTF.

This clonotype has a count of ten or more. The chain has TRBV3-1 and TRBJ2-7; 9 nucleotides line up with TRBD1. Losses at the gene ends were 5 bases for V and 1 base for J; bases not matched to a gene: 9. Germline-derived CDR1 and CDR2 are LGHDT and YNNKEL (reference sequence). This CDR3 region has 16 residues. The DNA of the CDR3 is TGTGCCAGCAGCGGTCCTCCGGGACAGGGTTCCTACGAGCAGTACTTC. Translating it yields CASSGPPGQGSYEQYF.

This clonotype was counted only a few times. The chain carries TRBV28 and TRBJ1-6, with a weak D call TRBD1 (5 bases). Germline V gene lookup returns CDR1 MDHEN and CDR2 SYDVKM. Trimming stripped 2 bases from V and 2 bases from J, with 7 bases between. The CDR3 consists of 15 residues. CDR3 coding DNA: TGTGCCAGCAGTTTAGGGGGGGCCTATAATTCACCCCTCCACTTT. Amino acids: CASSLGGAYNSPLHF.

This clonotype was observed once. The chain employs TRBV14 and TRBJ1-2, with D unclear. The CDR3 has 13 residues. V was pared by 1 base and J by 2 bases, with 5 bases between. Germline lookup yields CDR1 SGHDN and CDR2 FVKESK. The CDR3 protein is CASSQGHNYGYTF. The CDR3 DNA sequence: TGTGCCAGCAGCCAAGGACACAACTATGGCTACACCTTC.

In its sample, this clonotype was seen many times. The rearrangement joins TRBV6-2 or TRBV6-3 to TRBJ1-5; D may be TRBD1 (5 bases). CDR1 is MNHEY, CDR2 SVGEGT, per germline. V lost 3 bases to trimming and J lost 3 bases, with 9 bases between them. The CDR3 sequence is 14 residues long. The CDR3 reads CASSYGGFNQPQHF. For the CDR3, the DNA is TGTGCCAGCAGTTATGGGGGTTTCAATCAGCCCCAGCATTTT.